The 26 T cell receptor beta chains below come from one sample, sequenced in a study of beta chain features in type 1 diabetes. As every portion of the isolated RNA was reverse transcribed, the sequencing read expressed TCRB transcripts. Data came from immunoSEQ multiplex PCR; TCRdb stores just in-frame clones and leaves some out. The sample includes about 130,000 clones, roughly a tenth of them seen just once. The sequenced sample was central memory CD4+ T cells from blood. The origin of the receptors is a man aged 18 to 35 in good health.

This clone was seen only a few times. V gene TRBV5-1 combines with J gene TRBJ2-1; 12 nucleotides line up with TRBD2. CDR1 SGHRS and CDR2 YFSETQ come from the germline V gene. This CDR3 is 16 amino acids long. V shed 1 base and J 2 bases; nucleotides not matched to a gene: 1. CDR3 DNA sequence: TGCGCCAGCAGCTTGACTAGCGGGGGGACCTACAATGAGCAGTTCTTC. Translating gives CASSLTSGGTYNEQFF.

V and J are TRBV7-2 and TRBJ2-5; a weak D match, TRBD2 (7 bases). With 4 bases removed from V and 13 bases from J, the gap between germline ends came to 16 bases. The CDR3 is 12 residues long. In germline, CDR1 is SGHTA, CDR2 FQGNSA. CDR3 sequence: CASSSDGGAAYF. The CDR3 DNA reads as TGTGCCAGCAGCTCGGATGGGGGGGCTGCGTACTTC.

This clone was detected only a few times. The CDR3 is CASSLDRGLYEQYF. In nucleotides, the CDR3 is TGCGCCAGCAGCTTGGATCGCGGCCTCTACGAGCAGTACTTC. V gene TRBV5-1 combines with J gene TRBJ2-7; D unclear. Germline CDR1 reads SGHRS; CDR2 reads YFSETQ. The CDR3 extends over 14 amino acids. V was pared by 0 bases and J by 3 bases, with 10 bases between.

This chain links TRBV19 with TRBJ2-5, with TRBD1 matching over 7 bases. CDR3 length: 15 amino acids. V lost 4 bases, J lost 3 bases, and 8 bases stayed unmatched. CDR1 and CDR2 from the germline V gene are LNHDA and SQIVND (reference sequence). The CDR3 loop reads CASSTDFDREETQYF. In DNA, the CDR3 is TGTGCCAGTAGTACTGACTTCGACAGGGAAGAGACCCAGTACTTC.

This clone has only a few counts. The rearrangement joins TRBV7-3 to TRBJ2-3; 9 bases are a match to TRBD2. The V segment lost 6 bases and the J segment 4 bases; nucleotides outside the gene matches: 2. CDR1 and CDR2 (germline): SGHTA, FQGTGA. This CDR3 is 13 amino acids long. As DNA, the CDR3 is TGTGCCAGCAGGGCTAGCGGGGCAGATACGCAGTATTTT. Translated, it gives CASRASGADTQYF.

This clone came up a few times. V and J are TRBV5-1 and TRBJ2-1; the match to TRBD1 covers 8 bases. The germline CDR1 and CDR2 sequences are SGHRS and YFSETQ. The trim removed 3 bases at V and 4 bases at J, leaving 9 bases unmatched. There are 16 residues in the CDR3. As DNA, the CDR3 is TGCGCCAGCAGCTCCAAAGACAGGGGATTATACAATGAGCAGTTCTTC. This sequence encodes CASSSKDRGLYNEQFF. The full variable domain, its missing parts supplied by reference TRBV5-1 and TRBJ2-1, is KAGVTQTPRYLIKTRGQQVTLSCSPISGHRSVSWYQQTPGQGLQFLFEYFSETQRNKGNFPGRFSGRQFSNSRSEMNVSTLELGDSALYLCASSSKDRGLYNEQFFGPGTRLTVL.

The table lists this clone with a few counts. This chain's CDR3 is CASSDRGTNEQYF. The CDR3 DNA follows: TGTGCCAGCAGTGACCGGGGGACCAACGAGCAGTACTTC. V usage is TRBV6-5 and J usage is TRBJ2-7; TRBD2 might be the D (6 bases). The CDR3 is 13 amino acids. The V gene lost 5 bases and the J gene lost 5 bases, with 13 bases spanning the gap. Germline V gene lookup returns CDR1 MNHEY and CDR2 SVGAGI.

The chain combines TRBV7-9 with TRBJ1-2; D call uncertain. The germline V gene has CDR1 SEHNR and CDR2 FQNEAQ (reference sequence). V was shortened by 1 base and J by 3 bases, with 3 bases between the two germline ends. This CDR3 has 12 residues. The CDR3 coding sequence is TGTGCCAGCAGCTTAGGAGACTATGGCTACACCTTC. It translates to CASSLGDYGYTF.

There are a few counts of this clone. The rearrangement uses TRBV28 and TRBJ2-7, with a weak D call TRBD1 (6 bases). Trimming removed 6 bases from V and 2 bases from J, with 8 bases in between. The length of the CDR3 is 12 residues. CDR1 is MDHEN, CDR2 SYDVKM, per germline. The CDR3, as DNA: TGTGCCAGCAGGGACAGACCCTACGAGCAGTACTTC. Its translation: CASRDRPYEQYF. Drawing the rest from reference TRBV28 and TRBJ2-7, the complete variable domain is DVKVTQSSRYLVKRTGEKVFLECVQDMDHENMFWYRQDPGLGLRLIYFSYDVKMKEKGDIPEGYSVSREKKERFSLILESASTNQTSMYLCASRDRPYEQYFGPGTRLTVT.

V usage is TRBV4-3 and J usage is TRBJ2-7, with 7 positions matching TRBD2. Germline V lookup: CDR1 LGHNA, CDR2 YSLEER. Trimming cost V 0 bases and J 2 bases; bases outside gene matches: 7. The CDR3 runs 16 residues. The DNA of the CDR3 is TGCGCCAGCAGCCAAGAGGGACGCGGGGGACCCTACGAGCAGTACTTC. Protein: CASSQEGRGGPYEQYF.

The rearrangement uses TRBV11-2 and TRBJ2-1; D perhaps matches TRBD1 (6 bases). The CDR3 spans 15 residues. V was shortened by 5 bases and J by 10 bases, with 21 bases between the two germline ends. Germline V lookup: CDR1 SGHAT, CDR2 FQNNGV. The CDR3 region is CASSPPSVIQGEQFF. CDR3 DNA: TGTGCCAGCAGCCCGCCGTCCGTGATACAGGGAGAGCAGTTCTTC.

The chain uses TRBV6-1 and TRBJ2-2; 9 positions agree with TRBD1. The CDR3 is made up of 16 amino acids. The V gene end was trimmed by 2 bases and the J gene end by 7 bases; junction bases not matched to a gene: 8. Germline lookup yields CDR1 MNHNS and CDR2 SASEGT. As DNA, the CDR3 is TGTGCCAGCAGTGAAACCGGGACAGGGTTTGTCGGGGAGCTGTTTTTT. Translated: CASSETGTGFVGELFF.

This clone has a handful of counts. This chain uses TRBV6-1 with TRBJ2-7, with 10 bases aligning to TRBD2. Germline values: CDR1 MNHNS, CDR2 SASEGT. The J segment lost 1 base and the V segment lost 6 bases, leaving 3 bases of the junction unmatched. This CDR3 contains 14 residues. The CDR3 loop reads CASRSSGGSYEQYF. In nucleotides, the CDR3 is TGTGCCAGCAGGTCTAGCGGGGGATCCTACGAGCAGTACTTC.

This chain links TRBV11-2 with TRBJ2-7; TRBD2 matches 7 bases. The CDR3 runs to 17 residues. Germline V gene lookup returns CDR1 SGHAT and CDR2 FQNNGV. Germline trimming cut 5 bases from V and 2 bases from J; bases unmatched to any gene: 15. CDR3 sequence: CASSLLFRAGTTYEQYF. CDR3 sequence (DNA): TGTGCCAGCAGCCTTCTCTTTAGGGCAGGGACTACCTACGAGCAGTACTTC.

This clone turned up a few times. This chain joins TRBV6-5 and TRBJ1-4; 8 positions match TRBD1. V gave up 2 bases and J gave up 7 bases; unmatched junction bases: 6. Per germline, CDR1 MNHEY and CDR2 SVGAGI. The CDR3 has 15 amino acids. The CDR3 sequence is CASSYLSQGVEKLFF. The DNA of the CDR3 is TGTGCCAGCAGTTACCTATCACAGGGGGTTGAAAAACTGTTTTTT.

V is TRBV5-1 and J is TRBJ2-1; 16 bases are a match to TRBD2. The V gene end was trimmed by 2 bases and the J gene end by 8 bases; junction bases not matched to a gene: 10. Germline V gene sequence: CDR1 SGHRS, CDR2 YFSETQ. This CDR3 has 18 amino acids. CDR3 amino acids: CASSFGVGTSGGAYEQFF. The CDR3 coding sequence is TGCGCCAGCAGCTTCGGGGTCGGGACTAGCGGGGGGGCATATGAGCAGTTCTTC.

This clone was seen only a few times. The V and J genes are TRBV18 and TRBJ2-1; TRBD2 aligns across 7 bases. The CDR3 is 14 amino acids. After removal of 6 bases from V and 8 bases from J, the junction contained 10 bases not matched to a gene. From germline, CDR1 is KGHSH and CDR2 LQKENI. CDR3 sequence reads: CASSPVGGFDEQFF. CDR3 coding DNA: TGTGCCAGCTCCCCAGTCGGGGGGTTCGATGAGCAGTTCTTC.

The chain is built from TRBV5-6 and TRBJ1-2; D might be TRBD1 (5 bases). Trimming took 0 bases from V and 3 from J, leaving 9 bases between them. Germline CDR1 and CDR2: SGHDT and YYEEEE. The CDR3 has 14 residues. The CDR3 coding sequence is TGTGCCAGCAGCTTGGCAGGGAGGGACTATGGCTACACCTTC. Amino acid sequence: CASSLAGRDYGYTF. The full variable domain, rest sourced from reference TRBV5-6 and TRBJ1-2, is DAGVTQSPTHLIKTRGQQVTLRCSPKSGHDTVSWYQQALGQGPQFIFQYYEEEERQRGNFPDRFSGHQFPNYSSELNVNALLLGDSALYLCASSLAGRDYGYTFGSGTRLTVV.

This chain connects TRBV7-2 to TRBJ2-1, with unresolved D. The CDR3 contains 15 residues. Germline loops: CDR1 SGHTA, CDR2 FQGNSA. V lost 2 bases to trimming and J lost 3 bases, with 11 bases between them. CDR3 sequence: CASSLFARRYNEQFF. The CDR3 region has the DNA TGTGCCAGCAGCTTATTCGCTAGACGCTACAATGAGCAGTTCTTC.

The chain recombines TRBV5-1 with TRBJ2-7; the D gene is possibly TRBD2 (5 bases). V was pared by 5 bases and J by 3 bases, with 15 bases between. Germline V gives CDR1 SGHRS, CDR2 YFSETQ. This CDR3 region has 14 residues. This CDR3 is CASSSKSGGYEQYF. As DNA, the CDR3 is TGCGCCAGCAGTTCAAAATCCGGAGGCTACGAGCAGTACTTC.

This chain connects TRBV18 to TRBJ2-3, with D maybe TRBD2 (5 bases). Trimming left V 1 base short and J 4 bases short, with 6 bases between. Germline V gene sequence: CDR1 KGHSH, CDR2 LQKENI. The CDR3 is made up of 13 amino acids. The CDR3 region has the DNA TGTGCCAGCTCACCACGGACTTCAGATACGCAGTATTTT. Translated: CASSPRTSDTQYF. Filled out from reference TRBV18 and TRBJ2-3, the complete variable domain reads NAGVMQNPRHLVRRRGQEARLRCSPMKGHSHVYWYRQLPEEGLKFMVYLQKENIIDESGMPKERFSAEFPKEGPSILRIQQVVRGDSAAYFCASSPRTSDTQYFGPGTRLTVL.

For the CDR3, the DNA is TGTGCCAGCAGCTTCGGGGGTCGAACCTACGAGCAGTACTTC. It codes for CASSFGGRTYEQYF. This sequence joins TRBV7-2 and TRBJ2-7; possibly TRBD2 for D (6 bases). This CDR3 region has 14 residues. Trimming pared 3 bases from V and 2 bases from J, leaving 11 bases between. The germline gives CDR1 SGHTA, CDR2 FQGNSA.

This clone was seen a few times. The chain couples TRBV7-3 to TRBJ2-3, with 9 bases aligning to TRBD1. Losses at the gene ends were 5 bases for V and 3 bases for J; bases not matched to a gene: 12. The germline V gene has CDR1 SGHTA and CDR2 FQGTGA. This CDR3 comprises 17 residues. The CDR3 is CASSDRGTGDPTDTQYF. DNA of the CDR3: TGTGCCAGCAGCGACAGGGGGACAGGTGACCCTACAGATACGCAGTATTTT.

The V gene is TRBV7-3, the J gene TRBJ2-2; D might be TRBD2 (5 bases). The CDR3 runs 16 residues. Trimming took off 1 base at V and 0 bases at J, with 9 bases between the two ends. Germline V gene data show CDR1 as SGHTA and CDR2 as FQGTGA. Here the CDR3 reads CASSLRGQTNTGELFF. DNA for the CDR3: TGTGCCAGCAGCTTAAGAGGGCAGACGAACACCGGGGAGCTGTTTTTT.

The CDR3: CASIHSGSGNTIYF. DNA for the CDR3: TGTGCCAGCATCCACTCGGGATCTGGAAACACCATATATTTT. The chain links TRBV6-5 to TRBJ1-3; D not certain. The germline V gene has CDR1 MNHEY and CDR2 SVGAGI. With 7 bases removed from V and 1 base from J, the gap between germline ends came to 11 bases. The CDR3 has 14 amino acids.

The chain recombines TRBV5-6 with TRBJ2-1; 10 bases are shared with TRBD1. The V and J ends lost 3 bases and 4 bases, in that order; junction bases with no gene match: 7. The CDR3 loop spans 16 amino acids. Per germline, CDR1 SGHDT and CDR2 YYEEEE. Here the CDR3 reads CASSSRQGADYNEQFF. DNA for the CDR3: TGTGCCAGCAGCTCCAGACAGGGGGCTGATTACAATGAGCAGTTCTTC. Filled out from reference TRBV5-6 and TRBJ2-1, the complete variable domain reads DAGVTQSPTHLIKTRGQQVTLRCSPKSGHDTVSWYQQALGQGPQFIFQYYEEEERQRGNFPDRFSGHQFPNYSSELNVNALLLGDSALYLCASSSRQGADYNEQFFGPGTRLTVL.